Listed below are T cell receptor beta chains from one sample, sequenced in a study of blood T cell repertoires in COVID-19. The table came from immunoSEQ multiplex PCR; TCRdb's copy has only in-frame clones and leaves some out. The repertoire holds about 18,000 clones, with around 90% as singletons. Sequencing input: peripheral blood. These receptors were taken from a human donor in a cohort sampled during active COVID-19. The donor label of this sample is uncertain. Each CDR3 is given with its conserved first and last residue. Each record gives: CDR3 DNA, CDR3 protein, J gene, clone size, D gene, V gene. A D gene is named only where the DNA matches it firmly. The size field is filled for only some rows; it gives once, few, many or a size class.

CDR3 DNA: TGTGCCAGCAGCGTAGCCCCGGAGCCCTACGAGCAGTACTTC
CDR3 protein: CASSVAPEPYEQYF
J gene: TRBJ2-7
clone size: -
D gene: -
V gene: TRBV9

CDR3 DNA: TGTGCCAGCAGTGAAAGAGGGAGCTCCTACAATGAGCAGTTCTTC
CDR3 protein: CASSERGSSYNEQFF
J gene: TRBJ2-1
clone size: -
D gene: -
V gene: TRBV2

CDR3 DNA: TGTGCCAGCAGTAGAGACAGGGGGCTAGACTGGCAGTACTTC
CDR3 protein: CASSRDRGLDWQYF
J gene: TRBJ2-7
clone size: -
D gene: TRBD1
V gene: TRBV28

CDR3 DNA: TGCGCCAGCAGCTTGGCCCCCAGGGGGCGACAAGAGACCCAGTACTTC
CDR3 protein: CASSLAPRGRQETQYF
J gene: TRBJ2-5
clone size: -
D gene: TRBD1
V gene: TRBV5-1

CDR3 DNA: TGTGCTAGTGGCGCTGGCGGCGAGCAGTACTTC
CDR3 protein: CASGAGGEQYF
J gene: TRBJ2-7
clone size: -
D gene: -
V gene: TRBV12-5

CDR3 DNA: TGTGCCAGCTCACCTATTGGACAGAACTATGGCTACACCTTC
CDR3 protein: CASSPIGQNYGYTF
J gene: TRBJ1-2
clone size: -
D gene: -
V gene: TRBV18

CDR3 DNA: TGTGCCAGCAACACGCTAGCGGGGTACTACAATGAGCAGTTCTTC
CDR3 protein: CASNTLAGYYNEQFF
J gene: TRBJ2-1
clone size: -
D gene: TRBD2
V gene: TRBV6-5

CDR3 DNA: TGTGCCAGTAGTATTGGCAGGGGGCTTCAAGAGACCCAGTACTTC
CDR3 protein: CASSIGRGLQETQYF
J gene: TRBJ2-5
clone size: once
D gene: TRBD1
V gene: TRBV19

CDR3 DNA: TGTGCCAGCAGTACACAGGGGGCCGCCGGGGAGCTGTTTTTT
CDR3 protein: CASSTQGAAGELFF
J gene: TRBJ2-2
clone size: -
D gene: TRBD1
V gene: TRBV7-3

CDR3 DNA: TGTGCCAGTAGTTTAAAAACGGGGTCAGGTGATACGCAGTATTTT
CDR3 protein: CASSLKTGSGDTQYF
J gene: TRBJ2-3
clone size: -
D gene: -
V gene: TRBV19

CDR3 DNA: TGTGCCAGTACCCCAAGGGGTTTGGGCACTGAAGCTTTCTTT
CDR3 protein: CASTPRGLGTEAFF
J gene: TRBJ1-1
clone size: -
D gene: -
V gene: TRBV19

CDR3 DNA: TGTGCCAGTAGTATAGTCTGGACAGCGGATAATCAGCCCCAGCATTTT
CDR3 protein: CASSIVWTADNQPQHF
J gene: TRBJ1-5
clone size: -
D gene: -
V gene: TRBV19

CDR3 DNA: TGCAGCGCCAGGGTAGGCCAAGAGACCCAGTACTTC
CDR3 protein: CSARVGQETQYF
J gene: TRBJ2-5
clone size: -
D gene: -
V gene: TRBV29-1

CDR3 DNA: TGTGCCAGCAGTTATGGGGGCATAGCCCATAAAAACATTCAGTACTTC
CDR3 protein: CASSYGGIAHKNIQYF
J gene: TRBJ2-4
clone size: once
D gene: -
V gene: TRBV6-6

CDR3 DNA: TGTGCCAGCAGAGAGACAGGTGCGGGTTCACCCCTCCACTTT
CDR3 protein: CASRETGAGSPLHF
J gene: TRBJ1-6
clone size: -
D gene: -
V gene: TRBV7-2

CDR3 DNA: TGTGCCAGCACGGTGGGACAGGGGGCGACTGAAGCTTTCTTT
CDR3 protein: CASTVGQGATEAFF
J gene: TRBJ1-1
clone size: -
D gene: TRBD1
V gene: TRBV2

CDR3 DNA: TGTGCCAGCAGCCAGGCTAGCGGGACGTACCAAGAGACCCAGTACTTC
CDR3 protein: CASSQASGTYQETQYF
J gene: TRBJ2-5
clone size: -
D gene: TRBD2
V gene: TRBV3-1/TRBV3-2

CDR3 DNA: TGCGCCAGCAGCCAAGTAAACAGGGCGCACGAGCAGTACTTC
CDR3 protein: CASSQVNRAHEQYF
J gene: TRBJ2-7
clone size: -
D gene: -
V gene: TRBV4-1

CDR3 DNA: TGTGCCAGCAGTCCCCACAGGGCCCGATTTCCCCGAACAACTAATGAAAAACTGTTTTTT
CDR3 protein: CASSPHRARFPRTTNEKLFF
J gene: TRBJ1-4
clone size: -
D gene: -
V gene: TRBV27

CDR3 DNA: TGTGCCAGCAGCTACGCCGGACAGGTCGGGGAGACCCAGTACTTC
CDR3 protein: CASSYAGQVGETQYF
J gene: TRBJ2-5
clone size: -
D gene: TRBD1
V gene: TRBV9

CDR3 DNA: TGTGCCAGCAGTTTAAGGCAGGACTACGAGCAGTACTTC
CDR3 protein: CASSLRQDYEQYF
J gene: TRBJ2-7
clone size: -
D gene: -
V gene: TRBV27

CDR3 DNA: TGTGCCTGGAGCACGATAGCGGGAGGAAGTGGCACCGGGGAGCTGTTTTTT
CDR3 protein: CAWSTIAGGSGTGELFF
J gene: TRBJ2-2
clone size: -
D gene: TRBD2
V gene: TRBV30

CDR3 DNA: TGTGCCAGCAGCCCAGATTGGGGACTAGCGGTGAATGAGCAGTTCTTC
CDR3 protein: CASSPDWGLAVNEQFF
J gene: TRBJ2-1
clone size: -
D gene: TRBD2
V gene: TRBV9

CDR3 DNA: TGTGCCACCAGCAAGGCGACAGGGACAATGGGACATGGCTACACCTTC
CDR3 protein: CATSKATGTMGHGYTF
J gene: TRBJ1-2
clone size: -
D gene: TRBD1
V gene: TRBV15

CDR3 DNA: TGTGCCAGTAGGGTGGACCCAACTGGAGGGGATCAGTACTTC
CDR3 protein: CASRVDPTGGDQYF
J gene: TRBJ2-4
clone size: -
D gene: -
V gene: TRBV19

CDR3 DNA: TGTGCCAGCAGCATACCCGGACTAGCGGGAGGCCACACCGGGGAGCTGTTTTTT
CDR3 protein: CASSIPGLAGGHTGELFF
J gene: TRBJ2-2
clone size: -
D gene: TRBD2
V gene: TRBV5-4

CDR3 DNA: TGCGCCAGCAGCCATTCCTGGGGGACGGGACTCCTTGAGTCCTACGAGCAGTACTTC
CDR3 protein: CASSHSWGTGLLESYEQYF
J gene: TRBJ2-7
clone size: -
D gene: -
V gene: TRBV4-1

CDR3 DNA: TGTGCCAGCAGCTTAGGGGGCGACGGTGGGTATGAGCAGTTCTTC
CDR3 protein: CASSLGGDGGYEQFF
J gene: TRBJ2-1
clone size: -
D gene: -
V gene: TRBV11-3

CDR3 DNA: TGTGCCATCAGGGGGGACAGCTCTAACACCGGGGAGCTGTTTTTT
CDR3 protein: CAIRGDSSNTGELFF
J gene: TRBJ2-2
clone size: -
D gene: TRBD1
V gene: TRBV10-3

CDR3 DNA: TGTGCCAGCGGTAGACAGGGCTACGAGCAGTACTTC
CDR3 protein: CASGRQGYEQYF
J gene: TRBJ2-7
clone size: -
D gene: TRBD1
V gene: TRBV6-5

CDR3 DNA: TGTGCCAGCAGCCGACAAGGGAGCCGGGCCGGGGAGCTGTTTTTT
CDR3 protein: CASSRQGSRAGELFF
J gene: TRBJ2-2
clone size: -
D gene: -
V gene: TRBV3-1/TRBV3-2

CDR3 DNA: TGTGCCAGCAGTTTTGTCCAGGTCGGCAATCAGCCCCAGCATTTT
CDR3 protein: CASSFVQVGNQPQHF
J gene: TRBJ1-5
clone size: -
D gene: -
V gene: TRBV28

CDR3 DNA: TGTGCCAGCACCGAAGACGGCGGGAGGACGAGGGAGCAGTTCTTC
CDR3 protein: CASTEDGGRTREQFF
J gene: TRBJ2-1
clone size: -
D gene: TRBD2
V gene: TRBV25-1

CDR3 DNA: TGTGCCAGCAGCCACATCGACAGGGACGAGCAGTACTTC
CDR3 protein: CASSHIDRDEQYF
J gene: TRBJ2-7
clone size: -
D gene: TRBD1
V gene: TRBV5-4

CDR3 DNA: TGCGCCAGCAGCCAAGAAGGGGCAGCGCGGGGAGACAATGAGCAGTTCTTC
CDR3 protein: CASSQEGAARGDNEQFF
J gene: TRBJ2-1
clone size: -
D gene: -
V gene: TRBV4-1

CDR3 DNA: TGTGCCAGAAGCCATAGACAGGGCAATCAGCCCCAGCATTTT
CDR3 protein: CARSHRQGNQPQHF
J gene: TRBJ1-5
clone size: -
D gene: -
V gene: TRBV5-3

CDR3 DNA: TGTGCCAGTAGCGGGGTGCGGGGCACTGAAGCTTTCTTT
CDR3 protein: CASSGVRGTEAFF
J gene: TRBJ1-1
clone size: -
D gene: -
V gene: TRBV19

CDR3 DNA: TGTGCCAGCGGTAAACAGCGGTACCAAGAGACCCAGTACTTC
CDR3 protein: CASGKQRYQETQYF
J gene: TRBJ2-5
clone size: -
D gene: -
V gene: TRBV14

CDR3 DNA: TGTGCCAGCAGCCATTGGACAGGGTCGAAGCCACCCCTCCACTTT
CDR3 protein: CASSHWTGSKPPLHF
J gene: TRBJ1-6
clone size: few
D gene: TRBD1
V gene: TRBV5-6

CDR3 DNA: TGCAGCGTAGGAACTCGCGGGGGGTCCTACGAGCAGTACTTC
CDR3 protein: CSVGTRGGSYEQYF
J gene: TRBJ2-7
clone size: -
D gene: TRBD2
V gene: TRBV29-1

CDR3 DNA: TGTGCCAGCAGTTGGGACTGGCAAGAGACCCAGTACTTC
CDR3 protein: CASSWDWQETQYF
J gene: TRBJ2-5
clone size: -
D gene: -
V gene: TRBV12-3/TRBV12-4

CDR3 DNA: TGTGCCAGCAGCCCAAACAGGGAATCACCCCTCCACTTT
CDR3 protein: CASSPNRESPLHF
J gene: TRBJ1-6
clone size: -
D gene: -
V gene: TRBV7-2

CDR3 DNA: TGTGCCAGCAGTCCCAGACTAGCGGGAGTGATCGATGAGCAGTTCTTC
CDR3 protein: CASSPRLAGVIDEQFF
J gene: TRBJ2-1
clone size: -
D gene: TRBD2
V gene: TRBV27